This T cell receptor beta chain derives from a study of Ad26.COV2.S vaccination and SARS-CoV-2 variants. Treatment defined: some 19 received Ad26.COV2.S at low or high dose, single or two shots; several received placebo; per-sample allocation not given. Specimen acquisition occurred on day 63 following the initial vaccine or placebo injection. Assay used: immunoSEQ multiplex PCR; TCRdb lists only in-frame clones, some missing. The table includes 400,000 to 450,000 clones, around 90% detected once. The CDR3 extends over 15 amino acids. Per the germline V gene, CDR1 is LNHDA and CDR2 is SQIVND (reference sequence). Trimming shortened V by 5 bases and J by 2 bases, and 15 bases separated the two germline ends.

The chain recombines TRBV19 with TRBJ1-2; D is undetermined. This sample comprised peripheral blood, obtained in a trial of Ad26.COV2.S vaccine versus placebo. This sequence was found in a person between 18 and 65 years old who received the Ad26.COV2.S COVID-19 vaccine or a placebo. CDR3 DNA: TGTGCCAGTAGTCCAGTTTCGGGAGCGAACTATGGCTACACCTTC. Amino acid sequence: CASSPVSGANYGYTF. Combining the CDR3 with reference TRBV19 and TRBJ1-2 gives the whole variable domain DGGITQSPKYLFRKEGQNVTLSCEQNLNHDAMYWYRQDPGQGLRLIYYSQIVNDFQKGDIAEGYSVSREKKESFPLTVTSAQKNPTAFYLCASSPVSGANYGYTFGSGTRLTVV.